This TCR beta chain comes out of a study of T cells in Graves' hyperthyroidism and ophthalmopathy. V trimming: 5 bases; J trimming: 10 bases; junction bases outside the gene matches: 10. The CDR3 is 15 residues long. Patients affected by ophthalmopathy presented a Clinical Activity Score of at least 3, a NOSPECS grade of at least 4, and disease duration below 3 months. Study-wide results and limits: Among clonotypes expanded in thyroid above 0.001, most were also found in blood.

This clonotype was counted at least ten times. Its cognate antigen is unknown. Regions amplified from RNA transcripts were the TCR beta CDR3 regions. The HTBI primer set was used in a first-round RT-PCR of the TCR CDR3. One entry per CDR3 protein results from TCRdb running MiXCR on the multiplex PCR reads. The sample records about 330,000 distinct CDR3 sequences, roughly 13% being singletons. The source is a woman in her thirties or forties with Graves' ophthalmopathy. Sequences were obtained from blood. V usage is TRBV12-3 or TRBV12-4 and J usage is TRBJ1-6; 8 positions agree with TRBD1. CDR3 DNA: TGTGCCAGCAGTCCCGGGACAGGCGGCGGGTCACCCCTCCACTTT. Translated: CASSPGTGGGSPLHF.